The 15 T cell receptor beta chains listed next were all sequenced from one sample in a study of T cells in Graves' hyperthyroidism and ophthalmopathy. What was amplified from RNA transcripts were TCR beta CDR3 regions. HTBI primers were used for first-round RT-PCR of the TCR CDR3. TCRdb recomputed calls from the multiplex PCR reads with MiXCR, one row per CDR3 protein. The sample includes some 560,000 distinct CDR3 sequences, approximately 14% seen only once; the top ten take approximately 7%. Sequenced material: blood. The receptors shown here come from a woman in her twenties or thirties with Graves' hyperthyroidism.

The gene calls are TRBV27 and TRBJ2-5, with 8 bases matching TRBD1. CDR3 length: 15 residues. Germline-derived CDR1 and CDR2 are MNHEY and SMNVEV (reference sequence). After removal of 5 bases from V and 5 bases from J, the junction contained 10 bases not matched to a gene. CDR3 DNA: TGTGCCAGCAGTACCATAGACAGGGGTCGCGAGACCCAGTACTTC. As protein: CASSTIDRGRETQYF.

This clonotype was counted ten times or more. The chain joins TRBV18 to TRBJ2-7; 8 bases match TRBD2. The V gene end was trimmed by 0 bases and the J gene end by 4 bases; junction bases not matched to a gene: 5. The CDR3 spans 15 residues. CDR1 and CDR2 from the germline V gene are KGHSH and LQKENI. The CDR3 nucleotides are TGTGCCAGCTCACCACCGGGACTAGACTGGTACGAGCAGTACTTC. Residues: CASSPPGLDWYEQYF.

The CDR3 bases are TGTGCCAGCAGTTACGTCCAGGGGTTGACCACTGAAGCTTTCTTT. It specifies CASSYVQGLTTEAFF. The genes are TRBV6-5 and TRBJ1-1, with D possibly being TRBD1 (6 bases). V was cut by 2 bases and J by 4 bases, with 14 bases left in between. Germline CDR1 and CDR2: MNHEY and SVGAGI. The CDR3 contains 15 residues.

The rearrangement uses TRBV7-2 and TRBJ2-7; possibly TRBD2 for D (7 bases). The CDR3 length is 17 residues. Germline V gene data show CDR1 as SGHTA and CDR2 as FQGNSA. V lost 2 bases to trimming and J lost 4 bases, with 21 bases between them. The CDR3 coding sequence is TGTGCCAGCAGCTTATTGGGGGGGGGGCAGGGTGGGTACGAGCAGTACTTC. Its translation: CASSLLGGGQGGYEQYF.

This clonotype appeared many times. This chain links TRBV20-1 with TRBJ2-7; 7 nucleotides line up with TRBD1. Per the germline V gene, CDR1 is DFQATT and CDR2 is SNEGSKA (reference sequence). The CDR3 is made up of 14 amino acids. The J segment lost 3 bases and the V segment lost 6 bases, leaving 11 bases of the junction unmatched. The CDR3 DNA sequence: TGCAGTGCGCGCCCGATCCGGGACAGCTACGAGCAGTACTTC. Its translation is CSARPIRDSYEQYF.

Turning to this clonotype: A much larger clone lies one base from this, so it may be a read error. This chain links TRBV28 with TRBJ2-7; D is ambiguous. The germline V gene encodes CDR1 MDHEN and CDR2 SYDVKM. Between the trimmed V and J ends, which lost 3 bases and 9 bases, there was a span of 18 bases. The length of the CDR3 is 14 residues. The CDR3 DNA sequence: TGTGCCAGCAGTTTGCCCGGCCAATGGCACGGGCAGTACTTC. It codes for CASSLPGQWHGQYF.

CDR3 in amino acids: CASSSGTGDSNQPQHF. The CDR3 nucleotides are TGTGCCAGCAGCTCCGGGACAGGGGATAGCAATCAGCCCCAGCATTTT. The chain combines TRBV7-8 with TRBJ1-5; TRBD1 matches at 10 bases. Per the germline V gene, CDR1 is SGHVS and CDR2 is FQNEAQ. V was clipped by 4 bases and J by 0 bases; unmatched bases: 3. This CDR3 has 16 residues.

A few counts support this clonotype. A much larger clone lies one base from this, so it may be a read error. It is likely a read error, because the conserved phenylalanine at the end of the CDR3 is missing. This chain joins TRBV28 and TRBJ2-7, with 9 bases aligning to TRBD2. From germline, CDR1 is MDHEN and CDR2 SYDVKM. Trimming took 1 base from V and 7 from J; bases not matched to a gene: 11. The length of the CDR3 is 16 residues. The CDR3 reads CASSLYLAGRPGEQYL. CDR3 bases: TGTGCCAGCAGTTTATACCTAGCGGGGCGCCCCGGGGAGCAGTACCTC.

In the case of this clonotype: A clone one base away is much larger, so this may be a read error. In nucleotides, the CDR3 is TGTGCCAGCAGTTTGATCGGGAGGACCGATAACTACGAGCAGTACTTC. This sequence encodes CASSLIGRTDNYEQYF. This chain uses TRBV12-3 or TRBV12-4 with TRBJ2-7; 7 nucleotides agree with TRBD2. V shed 3 bases, J shed 3 bases, and the junction held 11 bases outside the gene matches. The CDR3 is 16 residues long.

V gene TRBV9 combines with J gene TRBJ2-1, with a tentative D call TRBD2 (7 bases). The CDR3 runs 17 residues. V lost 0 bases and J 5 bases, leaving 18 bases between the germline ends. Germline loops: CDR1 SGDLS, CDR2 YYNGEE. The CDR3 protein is CASSVGGRGRADNEQFF. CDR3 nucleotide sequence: TGTGCCAGCAGCGTAGGGGGAAGGGGGAGGGCCGACAATGAGCAGTTCTTC.

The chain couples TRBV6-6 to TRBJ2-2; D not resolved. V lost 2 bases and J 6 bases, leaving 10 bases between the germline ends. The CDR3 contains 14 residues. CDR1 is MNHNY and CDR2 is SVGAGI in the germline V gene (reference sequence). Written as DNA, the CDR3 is TGTGCCAGCAGTTACCCGACATCGGCCGGGGAGCTGTTTTTT. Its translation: CASSYPTSAGELFF.

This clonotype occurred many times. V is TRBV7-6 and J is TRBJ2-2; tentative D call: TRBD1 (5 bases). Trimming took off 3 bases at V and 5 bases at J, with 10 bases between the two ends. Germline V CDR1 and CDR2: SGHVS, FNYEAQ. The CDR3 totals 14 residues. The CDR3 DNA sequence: TGTGCCAGCAGCTTTGAGGCAGGGACCGGGGAGCTGTTTTTT. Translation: CASSFEAGTGELFF. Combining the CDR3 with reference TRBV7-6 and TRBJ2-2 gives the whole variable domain GAGVSQSPRYKVTKRGQDVALRCDPISGHVSLYWYRQALGQGPEFLTYFNYEAQQDKSGLPNDRFSAERPEGSISTLTIQRTEQRDSAMYRCASSFEAGTGELFFGEGSRLTVL.

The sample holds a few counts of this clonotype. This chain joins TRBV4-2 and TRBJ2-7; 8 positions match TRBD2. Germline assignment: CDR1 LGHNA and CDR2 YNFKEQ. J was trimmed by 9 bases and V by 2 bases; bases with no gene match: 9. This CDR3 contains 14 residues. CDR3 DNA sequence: TGTGCCAGCAGCCAAACGGGAGGGCCGGAAGGGCAGTACTTC. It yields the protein CASSQTGGPEGQYF.

The CDR3 loop is CASSSKGYTEAFF. CDR3 DNA sequence: TGTGCCAGCAGCTCGAAGGGGTACACTGAAGCTTTCTTT. The V gene is TRBV7-2, the J gene TRBJ1-1; D might be TRBD1 (5 bases). V lost 4 bases and J lost 3, with 9 bases in between. Germline V gives CDR1 SGHTA, CDR2 FQGNSA. The CDR3 spans 13 residues.

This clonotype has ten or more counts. Here the CDR3 reads CASSYGDRGPSSYEQYF. DNA of the CDR3: TGTGCCAGCAGTTACGGAGACAGGGGGCCGAGCTCCTACGAGCAGTACTTC. The J gene is TRBJ2-7, the V gene TRBV6-5; 10 bases align to TRBD1. V shed 2 bases, J shed 0 bases, and the junction held 7 bases outside the gene matches. This CDR3 comprises 17 residues. Germline V gene data show CDR1 as MNHEY and CDR2 as SVGAGI.